A single sample is the source of the 18 T cell receptor beta chains below, sequenced in a study of beta chain features in type 1 diabetes. What was sequenced were expressed TCRB transcripts, since all of the isolated RNA had been reverse transcribed. TCRdb's copy holds only in-frame clones and misses some; the assay was immunoSEQ multiplex PCR. Of about 130,000 clones listed, around 8.7% were seen once; the top ten hold about 0.68%. Sequencing was performed on central memory CD4+ T cells from blood. The receptors originated from a man aged 18 to 29 in good health.

This clone was found a few times. This rearrangement joins TRBV10-3 to TRBJ2-6; a possible D gene is TRBD1 (5 bases). V was shortened by 6 bases and J by 0 bases, with 9 bases between the two germline ends. The CDR3 spans 15 residues. The V gene's germline CDR1 is ENHRY and CDR2 SYGVKD. The CDR3 reads CAISRDHSGANVLTF. CDR3 DNA sequence: TGTGCCATCAGCAGGGATCACTCTGGGGCCAACGTCCTGACTTTC.

J is TRBJ1-4 and V is TRBV6-1, with D uncertain. The V end lost 6 bases, the J end lost 4 bases, and 15 bases lay between the germline ends. In germline, CDR1 is MNHNS, CDR2 SASEGT. The CDR3 has 15 amino acids. This chain's CDR3 is CASRTTGSNNEKLFF. In DNA form, the CDR3 reads TGTGCCAGCAGGACGACGGGGTCGAATAATGAAAAACTGTTTTTT.

V is TRBV5-5 and J is TRBJ1-1; D is possibly TRBD1 (5 bases). The CDR3 spans 13 residues. Trimming removed 2 bases from V and 1 base from J, with 6 bases in between. CDR1 and CDR2 (germline): SGHKS, YYEKEE (reference sequence). In DNA form, the CDR3 reads TGTGCCAGCAGCTTTGACAGGAACACTGAAGCTTTCTTT. Its protein is CASSFDRNTEAFF. The variable domain in full, with the rest retrieved from reference TRBV5-5 and TRBJ1-1, is DAGVTQSPTHLIKTRGQQVTLRCSPISGHKSVSWYQQVLGQGPQFIFQYYEKEERGRGNFPDRFSARQFPNYSSELNVNALLLGDSALYLCASSFDRNTEAFFGQGTRLTVV.

This clone came up a few times. The genes are TRBV7-2 and TRBJ2-7, with 11 bases identical to TRBD2. CDR1 and CDR2 from the germline V gene are SGHTA and FQGNSA. The V gene end was trimmed by 3 bases and the J gene end by 5 bases; junction bases not matched to a gene: 6. The CDR3 length is 15 residues. CDR3 sequence reads: CASSFGGLAVNEQYF. The DNA for the CDR3 is TGTGCCAGCAGCTTCGGGGGACTAGCGGTGAACGAGCAGTACTTC. The full variable domain, rest sourced from reference TRBV7-2 and TRBJ2-7, is GAGVSQSPSNKVTEKGKDVELRCDPISGHTALYWYRQSLGQGLEFLIYFQGNSAPDKSGLPSDRFSAERTGGSVSTLTIQRTQQEDSAVYLCASSFGGLAVNEQYFGPGTRLTVT.

For the CDR3, the DNA is TGTGCCAGCAGCCTTGGGACAGCTGGGGCCAACGTCCTGACTTTC. Encoded protein: CASSLGTAGANVLTF. The V gene is TRBV7-2, the J gene TRBJ2-6; TRBD1 aligns across 7 bases. J was trimmed by 2 bases and V by 5 bases; bases with no gene match: 3. The CDR3 has 15 amino acids. Germline-derived CDR1 and CDR2 are SGHTA and FQGNSA.

The genes are TRBV11-2 and TRBJ2-5; D not resolved. This CDR3 contains 16 residues. Germline V gene data show CDR1 as SGHAT and CDR2 as FQNNGV. The V end was cut by 2 bases, the J end by 1 base, with 14 bases between. CDR3 DNA sequence: TGTGCCAGCAGCTTAAGCCCCCTCGCCTTCCAAGAGACCCAGTACTTC. It codes for CASSLSPLAFQETQYF.

The CDR3 region is CASSLRDRIYNEQFF. As DNA, the CDR3 is TGTGCCAGCAGCTTAAGGGACAGGATCTACAATGAGCAGTTCTTC. The rearrangement uses TRBV5-4 and TRBJ2-1, with 8 bases fitting TRBD1. CDR3 length: 15 residues. Germline CDR1 and CDR2: SGHNT and YYREEE (reference sequence). Trimming cost V 2 bases and J 3 bases; bases outside gene matches: 4.

This chain links TRBV5-1 with TRBJ2-2; TRBD1 matches 7 bases. The CDR3 is 15 residues long. CDR1 and CDR2 (germline): SGHRS, YFSETQ. J was trimmed by 7 bases and V by 4 bases; bases with no gene match: 10. CDR3 sequence (DNA): TGCGCCAGCAGCCGGCCGGAACAGGGGATCGGGGAGCTGTTTTTT. This gives the protein CASSRPEQGIGELFF.

On this clone: Other DNA sequences within the sample encode an identical CDR3. The chain employs TRBV6-6 and TRBJ2-7, with a weak D call TRBD2 (5 bases). CDR1 is MNHNY, CDR2 SVGAGI, per germline (reference sequence). The ends were cut back, 2 bases at V and 2 bases at J, with 7 bases in the middle. The CDR3 spans 13 residues. The CDR3 spells CASSYTGTYEQYF. Written as DNA, the CDR3 is TGTGCCAGCAGTTACACGGGAACCTACGAGCAGTACTTC.

This clone was counted a few times. The V call is TRBV2, the J call TRBJ1-5; D remains unclear. The CDR3 is 13 residues long. Trimming shortened V by 8 bases and J by 3 bases, and 11 bases separated the two germline ends. Germline V gives CDR1 SNHLY, CDR2 FYNNEI. CDR3 protein: CASYQDANQPQHF. CDR3 sequence (DNA): TGTGCCAGCTATCAGGATGCCAATCAGCCCCAGCATTTT.

This chain joins TRBV7-9 and TRBJ2-7; TRBD1 matches 8 bases. CDR3 length: 17 amino acids. Unmatched junction bases numbered 12, after V lost 5 bases and J lost 0 bases. Germline loops: CDR1 SEHNR, CDR2 FQNEAQ (reference sequence). The CDR3 here is CASSNRQGRTNSYEQYF. Written as DNA, the CDR3 is TGTGCCAGCAGCAATCGACAGGGGCGAACAAACTCCTACGAGCAGTACTTC. The variable domain in full, completed from reference TRBV7-9 and TRBJ2-7, reads DTGVSQNPRHKITKRGQNVTFRCDPISEHNRLYWYRQTLGQGPEFLTYFQNEAQLEKSRLLSDRFSAERPKGSFSTLEIQRTEQGDSAMYLCASSNRQGRTNSYEQYFGPGTRLTVT.

CDR3 bases: TGTGCCAGTAGTGCGGGGGATCGCTACGAGCAGTACTTC. This gives the protein CASSAGDRYEQYF. The V gene is TRBV19, the J gene TRBJ2-7, with 7 bases that match TRBD2. The CDR3 covers 13 residues. From germline, CDR1 is LNHDA and CDR2 SQIVND (reference sequence). V was pared by 5 bases and J by 3 bases, with 4 bases of the junction left unmatched.

This clone was seen a few times. The CDR3 here is CASSSGGSTDTQYF. As DNA, the CDR3 is TGTGCCAGCAGTAGCGGGGGTAGCACAGATACGCAGTATTTT. J is TRBJ2-3 and V is TRBV28, with 8 bases aligning to TRBD2. The V gene's germline CDR1 is MDHEN and CDR2 SYDVKM. With 5 bases clipped from V and 0 bases from J, the junction kept 1 base outside the gene matches. The CDR3 runs 14 residues.

This clone occurred a few times. The chain combines TRBV6-5 with TRBJ1-5, with 7 positions matching TRBD1. From germline, CDR1 is MNHEY and CDR2 SVGAGI. This CDR3 region has 14 residues. J gave up 7 bases and V 6 bases, and 9 bases lay outside the gene matches. In DNA form, the CDR3 reads TGTGCCAGCAGCATCGGACAGGTCGAACAGCCCCAGCATTTT. The encoded protein is CASSIGQVEQPQHF.

This chain links TRBV7-2 with TRBJ1-6; D ambiguous. V lost 1 base to trimming and J lost 3 bases, with 4 bases between them. Per the germline V gene, CDR1 is SGHTA and CDR2 is FQGNSA. The CDR3 is 14 amino acids. CDR3 loop: CASSLDSYNSPLHF. The CDR3 DNA follows: TGTGCCAGCAGCTTAGACAGCTATAATTCACCCCTCCACTTT.

This clone came up a few times. The CDR3 bases are TGTGCCAGCAGCTCGACTAGCGGGGGGACTACGCAGTATTTT. This encodes CASSSTSGGTTQYF. J is TRBJ2-3 and V is TRBV7-3; 13 bases are a match to TRBD2. Trimming removed 4 bases from V and 8 bases from J; junction bases left unmatched: 3. This CDR3 region has 14 residues. In germline, CDR1 is SGHTA, CDR2 FQGTGA.

This clone appeared a few times. The chain joins TRBV5-6 to TRBJ1-5; 9 bases are a match to TRBD1. The CDR3 totals 16 residues. Trimming took 4 bases from V and 5 from J; bases not matched to a gene: 10. Germline CDR1 and CDR2: SGHDT and YYEEEE. CDR3 sequence: CASSTRTGARDQPQHF. The CDR3 DNA reads TGTGCCAGCAGCACGAGGACAGGGGCGAGGGATCAGCCCCAGCATTTT.

The J gene is TRBJ1-4, the V gene TRBV7-2; 9 bases line up with TRBD1. The CDR3 consists of 15 residues. The junction had 9 bases not matched to a gene; V was cut back by 5 bases and J by 8 bases. Per the germline V gene, CDR1 is SGHTA and CDR2 is FQGNSA. The CDR3 loop reads CASSPSQGAGEKLFF. As DNA, the CDR3 is TGTGCCAGCAGCCCCTCACAGGGGGCAGGGGAAAAACTGTTTTTT.